This T cell receptor beta chain was identified in a study of T cell repertoires in cytomegalovirus infection. Study context: The study used recently identified HLA-C-restricted and well-studied HLA-B-restricted CMV epitopes. Shared public TCR beta signatures pointed to both CMV infection and a matching HLA type. Whole-study results and caveats: HLA-C-restricted CMV-specific TCR beta clonotypes prevailed in the ex vivo response. Accumulated public TCR beta family frequency recognized individuals carrying CMV together with the relevant HLA.

In the case of this clonotype: What it recognizes is unknown.

V was shortened by 7 bases and J by 8 bases, with 17 bases between the two germline ends. The CDR3 has 13 amino acids. Germline CDR1 MDHEN, CDR2 SYDVKM. In TCRdb, the reads were re-called with MiXCR into one record per CDR3 protein. This table has roughly 730,000 distinct CDR3 sequences, around 30% appearing once. The starting material was cultured PBMCs, obtained from culture after CMV antigen stimulation. The sequence was obtained from a human donor in good health (CMV status not recorded). Some clones in this sample may be carry-over from other donors' samples. This chain links TRBV28 with TRBJ1-1; D is undetermined. This chain's CDR3 is CASTVPTLREAFF. The CDR3 DNA reads TGTGCCAGCACCGTCCCGACACTCCGGGAAGCTTTCTTT.